This passage covers 29 T cell receptor beta chains from one sample sequenced in a study of T cell responses to AZD1222 COVID-19 vaccine. Sequencing used immunoSEQ multiplex PCR; TCRdb keeps in-frame clones, though not all of them. Of more than 150,000 clones in the sample, more than 75% were seen once. Specimen: peripheral blood, collected 28 days after the second AZD1222 dose. Source of these receptors: an adult who received the AZD1222 COVID-19 vaccine.

To note about this clone: A read error may account for a junction end that differs from germline. The V call is TRBV7-7, the J call TRBJ2-7; D possibly matches TRBD1 or TRBD2 (5 bases each). Germline CDR1 and CDR2: SSHAT and FNYEAQ (reference sequence). This CDR3 has 14 residues. CDR3 in amino acids: CASSQGEGLGEQYF. In DNA, the CDR3 is TGTGCTAGCAGCCAGGGAGAGGGGTTAGGCGAGCAGTACTTC.

J is TRBJ2-1 and V is TRBV30; 8 bases fit TRBD2. V lost 2 bases and J lost 5; bases outside the gene matches: 2. This CDR3 contains 13 residues. Germline loops: CDR1 GTSNPN, CDR2 SVGIG (reference sequence). The CDR3 DNA sequence: TGTGCCTGGAGTTCGGGAGGGAACAATGAGCAGTTCTTC. It codes for CAWSSGGNNEQFF.

The chain employs TRBV23-1 and TRBJ2-3, with 8 bases that match TRBD2. TRBV23-1 is marked as an open reading frame, function uncertain. The CDR3 runs to 16 residues. Trimming took 0 bases from V and 1 from J; bases not matched to a gene: 3. This CDR3 is CASSQSSGGGTDTQYF. The DNA for the CDR3 is TGCGCCAGCAGTCAATCGTCGGGAGGGGGCACAGATACGCAGTATTTT.

The rearrangement links TRBV6-5 to TRBJ2-3, with TRBD2 matching over 9 bases. The germline V gene encodes CDR1 MNHEY and CDR2 SVGAGI. This CDR3 comprises 16 residues. V dropped 2 bases and J dropped 5; count of bases not matched to a gene: 8. The CDR3 sequence is CASSYRLAEMGDTQYF. For the CDR3, the DNA is TGTGCCAGCAGTTACCGACTAGCGGAGATGGGAGATACGCAGTATTTT.

This chain connects TRBV7-2 to TRBJ2-2; D not certain. V was pared by 4 bases and J by 5 bases, with 11 bases between. This CDR3 is 14 amino acids long. CDR1 SGHTA and CDR2 FQGNSA come from the germline V gene. The chain's CDR3 is CASSSDRQTGELFF. The CDR3 DNA is TGTGCCAGCAGCTCCGACCGACAAACCGGGGAGCTGTTTTTT.

The V and J genes are TRBV12-3 or TRBV12-4 and TRBJ2-7; 10 bases line up with TRBD1. V was clipped by 6 bases and J by 5 bases; unmatched bases: 4. This CDR3 is 13 amino acids long. CDR3 DNA: TGTGCCAGCAGCCCGACAGGGGGCAACGAGCAGTACTTC. This encodes CASSPTGGNEQYF.

V and J are TRBV10-3 and TRBJ1-5, with TRBD1 matching 7 bases. CDR1 ENHRY and CDR2 SYGVKD come from the germline V gene. The CDR3 runs 12 residues. V shed 11 bases, J shed 7 bases, and the junction held 8 bases outside the gene matches. CDR3 loop: CAVSTGRQPQHF. The CDR3, as DNA: TGTGCCGTATCGACAGGGAGACAGCCCCAGCATTTT.

The CDR3 bases are TGTGCCAGCAGTTTTGAAGGGAATCAGGATTCACCCCTCCACTTT. It translates to CASSFEGNQDSPLHF. The rearrangement joins TRBV27 to TRBJ1-6; D is unclear. CDR3 size: 15 residues. The germline gives CDR1 MNHEY, CDR2 SMNVEV (reference sequence). Deletions cut 3 bases from V and 8 bases from J, with 14 bases between.

This sequence joins TRBV28 and TRBJ2-7; perhaps TRBD1 as D (7 bases). Germline CDR1 MDHEN, CDR2 SYDVKM. V shed 4 bases and J shed 0 bases, with 10 bases lying between them. The CDR3 is 14 amino acids. In DNA, the CDR3 is TGTGCCAGCAGTTCAGGGGGGATCTCCTACGAGCAGTACTTC. Translation: CASSSGGISYEQYF.

The chain employs TRBV27 and TRBJ2-2, with 8 bases matching TRBD1. The CDR3 extends over 16 amino acids. Germline trimming cut 2 bases from V and 3 bases from J; bases unmatched to any gene: 5. Germline assignment: CDR1 MNHEY and CDR2 SMNVEV (reference sequence). CDR3 protein: CASSLGQGADTGELFF. For the CDR3, the DNA is TGTGCCAGCAGTTTAGGGCAGGGGGCTGACACCGGGGAGCTGTTTTTT.

The chain carries TRBV6-2 or TRBV6-3 and TRBJ1-5; D is uncertain. V gave up 6 bases and J gave up 3 bases, with 9 bases separating them. The length of the CDR3 is 13 residues. CDR1 and CDR2 from the germline V gene are MNHEY and SVGEGT. CDR3 sequence reads: CASSQTLNQPQHF. CDR3 nucleotide sequence: TGTGCCAGCAGCCAGACACTCAATCAGCCCCAGCATTTT.

V is TRBV4-3 and J is TRBJ1-6; perhaps TRBD1 as D (6 bases). This CDR3 region has 14 residues. V was shortened by 0 bases and J by 10 bases, with 10 bases between the two germline ends. Germline V gives CDR1 LGHNA, CDR2 YSLEER. CDR3 sequence reads: CASSQERGWSPLHF. CDR3 nucleotides: TGCGCCAGCAGCCAAGAGAGGGGGTGGTCACCCCTCCACTTT.

The V call is TRBV19, the J call TRBJ1-5; D gene uncertain. The CDR3 is 14 residues long. V shed 10 bases and J shed 4 bases, with 17 bases lying between them. In germline, CDR1 is LNHDA, CDR2 SQIVND (reference sequence). The CDR3 DNA sequence: TGTGCCACCAACCCAGCCCAGACAAATCAGCCCCAGCATTTT. Encoded protein: CATNPAQTNQPQHF.

The rearrangement uses TRBV21-1 and TRBJ1-6. TRBV21-1 constitutes a pseudogene. The CDR3 totals 12 residues. The CDR3 loop reads CASLQAGFPLHF. CDR3 in DNA: TGTGCCAGCCTGCAGGCCGGGTTTCCCCTCCACTTT.

The rearrangement links TRBV6-2 or TRBV6-3 to TRBJ1-5, with D hard to call. The V gene lost 6 bases and the J gene lost 9 bases, with 21 bases spanning the gap. Germline V gene sequence: CDR1 MNHEY, CDR2 SVGEGT. The CDR3 is made up of 15 amino acids. CDR3 loop: CASSPPGGRGRPQHF. CDR3 coding DNA: TGTGCCAGCAGCCCCCCAGGAGGTCGAGGTCGGCCCCAGCATTTT.

The chain couples TRBV6-2 or TRBV6-3 to TRBJ2-5; D is undetermined. Trimming took 6 bases from V and 2 from J, leaving 13 bases between them. Germline values: CDR1 MNHEY, CDR2 SVGEGT. The CDR3 spans 14 residues. CDR3 loop: CASSKTPAQETQYF. CDR3 coding DNA: TGTGCCAGCAGCAAAACTCCGGCTCAAGAGACCCAGTACTTC.

This sequence joins TRBV6-2 or TRBV6-3 and TRBJ2-7; TRBD1 matches at 10 bases. Per germline, CDR1 MNHEY and CDR2 SVGEGT. There are 15 residues in the CDR3. After removal of 5 bases from V and 2 bases from J, the junction contained 6 bases not matched to a gene. The CDR3 bases are TGTGCCAGCAGTACTACCGGGACAGGGGCCTACGAGCAGTACTTC. This encodes CASSTTGTGAYEQYF.

The count of this clone is one. The V and J genes are TRBV28 and TRBJ2-7; D may be TRBD1 (5 bases). Germline V gene data show CDR1 as MDHEN and CDR2 as SYDVKM. The CDR3 is 14 amino acids. The germline V and J ends were trimmed by 6 bases and 4 bases, with 16 bases remaining between them. The CDR3 DNA sequence: TGTGCCAGCAGCGTAGCCGGACAACCTTACGAGCAGTACTTC. Translated, it gives CASSVAGQPYEQYF.

This clone showed up just once. This rearrangement joins TRBV5-6 to TRBJ2-2; D ambiguous. V was cut by 1 base and J by 5 bases, with 3 bases left in between. CDR3 size: 12 residues. The germline V gene has CDR1 SGHDT and CDR2 YYEEEE. The CDR3 region is CASSLWTGELFF. CDR3 DNA sequence: TGTGCCAGCAGCTTGTGGACCGGGGAGCTGTTTTTT.

The V call is TRBV6-1, the J call TRBJ2-2; D not certain. V shed 1 base and J shed 7 bases, with 7 bases lying between them. This CDR3 has 13 amino acids. Per the germline V gene, CDR1 is MNHNS and CDR2 is SASEGT. The CDR3 sequence is CASSEGISGELFF. DNA of the CDR3: TGTGCCAGCAGTGAAGGAATTAGCGGGGAGCTGTTTTTT.

This clone appeared a single time. The gene calls are TRBV21-1 and TRBJ2-7; TRBD1, the table's D call, was not compared with the DNA. TRBV21-1 is a listed pseudogene. The CDR3 runs 17 residues. CDR3 bases: TGTGCCAGCAGCAAATTGGGCAGGGGGCGCTTCTCCTACGAGCAGTACTTC. Its protein is CASSKLGRGRFSYEQYF.

A note on this clone: Additional DNA sequences in this sample encode the identical CDR3. The rearrangement joins TRBV19 to TRBJ2-7; 10 bases match TRBD2. There are 16 residues in the CDR3. Germline V gene data show CDR1 as LNHDA and CDR2 as SQIVND (reference sequence). Losses at the gene ends were 5 bases for V and 0 bases for J; bases not matched to a gene: 7. The CDR3 region is CASSPLAGGRSYEQYF. The CDR3 DNA is TGTGCCAGTAGTCCCTTAGCGGGAGGACGCTCCTACGAGCAGTACTTC.

The V and J genes are TRBV9 and TRBJ1-1; D remains unclear. Looked up from germline, CDR1 is SGDLS and CDR2 is YYNGEE. This CDR3 is 14 amino acids long. The V and J ends lost 0 bases and 3 bases respectively, with 9 bases between them. The CDR3 protein is CASSVVGSDTEAFF. In nucleotides, the CDR3 is TGTGCCAGCAGCGTAGTAGGGTCCGACACTGAAGCTTTCTTT.

This chain connects TRBV21-1 to TRBJ2-1; the table names TRBD2, a call not compared with the DNA. TRBV21-1 is noted as a pseudogene. This CDR3 has 15 residues. This CDR3 is CASTQLAGHQDEQFF. Here the CDR3 DNA reads TGTGCCAGCACCCAACTAGCGGGTCATCAGGATGAGCAGTTCTTC.

The rearrangement joins TRBV4-3 to TRBJ1-2; weak D call: TRBD1 (6 bases). The CDR3 is 14 amino acids. Germline assignment: CDR1 LGHNA and CDR2 YSLEER. Trimming cost V 1 base and J 1 base, with 7 bases left between them. The CDR3 is CASSQAQGNYGYTF. CDR3 nucleotide sequence: TGCGCCAGCAGCCAAGCACAGGGTAACTATGGCTACACCTTC.

The chain carries TRBV2 and TRBJ2-7; perhaps D is TRBD1 or TRBD2 (5 bases each). CDR1 and CDR2 from the germline V gene are SNHLY and FYNNEI. The CDR3 is 12 amino acids. V was cut by 8 bases and J by 3 bases, with 11 bases left in between. This CDR3 reads CASGGTIYEQYF. The CDR3 bases are TGTGCCAGCGGGGGAACCATCTACGAGCAGTACTTC.

The rearrangement links TRBV25-1 to TRBJ2-2, with D perhaps TRBD1 (6 bases). The V gene's germline CDR1 is MGHDK and CDR2 SYGVNS. Deletions cut 7 bases from V and 5 bases from J, with 14 bases between. This CDR3 has 14 residues. CDR3 nucleotides: TGTGCCAGCACCCGGACAGCCTCAACCGGGGAGCTGTTTTTT. Translation: CASTRTASTGELFF.

This sequence joins TRBV7-2 and TRBJ2-3, with TRBD1 identical over 8 bases. In germline, CDR1 is SGHTA, CDR2 FQGNSA. CDR3 size: 14 residues. V shed 6 bases and J 1 base; nucleotides not matched to a gene: 3. In DNA form, the CDR3 reads TGTGCCAGCAGACGACAGGGGCGCACAGATACGCAGTATTTT. This encodes CASRRQGRTDTQYF.

V is TRBV19 and J is TRBJ2-7; the match to TRBD2 covers 8 bases. From germline, CDR1 is LNHDA and CDR2 SQIVND (reference sequence). V was pared by 3 bases and J by 2 bases, with 6 bases of the junction left unmatched. This CDR3 region has 15 residues. CDR3 region: CASSISGAGAYEQYF. The DNA for the CDR3 is TGTGCCAGTAGTATTTCAGGAGCGGGGGCCTACGAGCAGTACTTC.